The 10 T cell receptor beta chains reported below all come from one sample, sequenced in a study of cytomegalovirus exposure and HLA in healthy donors (dated by TCRdb to between 2016 and 2019). Preparation of the library involved the immunoSEQ multiplex PCR assay. The multiplex PCR relied on a mix of 60 forward primers for TCR Vbeta segments and 13 reverse primers for TCR Jbeta segments. TCRdb mirrors the immuneACCESS table, restricted to in-frame sequences. Some clones are absent from its copies; in checked studies, under half trace to an unresolved V gene, and the reason for the others is unknown. This sample holds about 100,000 clones; about 80% were observed only once. The ten largest clones take up less than 0.95% of the sample. The sequenced material came from PBMCs. The receptors come from a woman between 55 and 75 years old in good health and CMV-seronegative.

The genes are TRBV6-1 and TRBJ2-7; 7 bases agree with TRBD1. With 3 bases clipped from V and 7 bases from J, the junction kept 3 bases outside the gene matches. Germline values: CDR1 MNHNS, CDR2 SASEGT. CDR3 length: 12 residues. The DNA of the CDR3 is TGTGCCAGCAGTGATGCAGGGGGAGAGCAGTACTTC. Its translation is CASSDAGGEQYF.

The chain has TRBV16 and TRBJ2-2, with 7 bases lining up with TRBD1. This CDR3 is 16 amino acids long. Germline V gene lookup returns CDR1 KGHSY and CDR2 FQNENV. V shed 0 bases and J 1 base; nucleotides not matched to a gene: 2. This CDR3 reads CASSQSPGGNTGELFF. CDR3 sequence (DNA): TGTGCCAGCAGCCAATCCCCAGGGGGGAACACCGGGGAGCTGTTTTTT.

The chain has TRBV27 and TRBJ2-3, with a weak D call TRBD2 (5 bases). Germline CDR1 reads MNHEY; CDR2 reads SMNVEV (reference sequence). The V end was cut by 8 bases, the J end by 1 base, with 13 bases between. The length of the CDR3 is 14 residues. CDR3 sequence reads: CASESSSGTDTQYF. CDR3 in DNA: TGTGCCAGCGAGTCTAGCTCGGGCACAGATACGCAGTATTTT.

The V call is TRBV10-3, the J call TRBJ1-1; 10 nucleotides align to TRBD1. The V gene end was trimmed by 4 bases and the J gene end by 5 bases; junction bases not matched to a gene: 4. Germline V gene data show CDR1 as ENHRY and CDR2 as SYGVKD. CDR3 length: 14 amino acids. In nucleotides, the CDR3 is TGTGCCATCAGTGCCGACAGGGGGCGGACTGAAGCTTTCTTT. Protein sequence: CAISADRGRTEAFF.

This chain links TRBV19 with TRBJ2-1; D possibly corresponds to TRBD2 (5 bases). Trimming took 3 bases from V and 8 from J, leaving 17 bases between them. Germline loops: CDR1 LNHDA, CDR2 SQIVND (reference sequence). The CDR3 is 15 residues long. The CDR3 protein is CASSILAQQGHEQFF. In DNA, the CDR3 is TGTGCCAGTAGTATTCTAGCCCAACAAGGGCATGAGCAGTTCTTC.

This clone was counted only a few times. The genes are TRBV7-2 and TRBJ2-1; TRBD2 agrees at 7 bases. This CDR3 has 16 amino acids. Trimming at V came to 5 bases and at J to 8 bases, leaving 15 bases not matched to a gene. Germline V lookup: CDR1 SGHTA, CDR2 FQGNSA. The CDR3 region is CASSPPFVGRLDEQFF. The CDR3 coding sequence is TGTGCCAGCAGCCCTCCCTTTGTCGGGAGGTTAGATGAGCAGTTCTTC.

The chain recombines TRBV25-1 with TRBJ1-1; D is possibly TRBD1 (5 bases). The V gene's germline CDR1 is MGHDK and CDR2 SYGVNS. The CDR3 is 18 amino acids. Trimming removed 0 bases from V and 3 bases from J, with 20 bases in between. The CDR3, as DNA: TGTGCCAGCAGTGAATATATCCCCCACGGGGGGAAATACACTGAAGCTTTCTTT. Translated, it gives CASSEYIPHGGKYTEAFF.

V gene TRBV7-8 combines with J gene TRBJ1-2; D gene uncertain. V dropped 5 bases and J dropped 10 bases, with 14 bases sitting between them. CDR1 and CDR2 (germline): SGHVS, FQNEAQ. The CDR3 is made up of 12 amino acids. The CDR3 DNA is TGTGCCAGCAGCCTGTTAGCGGTGGACTACACCTTC. Encoded protein: CASSLLAVDYTF. Full variable domain (outside the CDR3, taken from reference TRBV7-8 and TRBJ1-2): GAGVSQSPRYKVAKRGQDVALRCDPISGHVSLFWYQQALGQGPEFLTYFQNEAQLDKSGLPSDRFFAERPEGSVSTLKIQRTQQEDSAVYLCASSLLAVDYTFGSGTRLTVV.

The chain employs TRBV2 and TRBJ1-1; the D gene is possibly TRBD1 (5 bases). Looked up from germline, CDR1 is SNHLY and CDR2 is FYNNEI. Trimming removed 0 bases from V and 0 bases from J, with 17 bases in between. This CDR3 contains 18 residues. CDR3 coding DNA: TGTGCCAGCAGTGAAGCGGGGGGGTCCGGGTTCATGAACACTGAAGCTTTCTTT. As protein: CASSEAGGSGFMNTEAFF.

The genes are TRBV4-3 and TRBJ1-2, with TRBD1 matching 7 bases. CDR1 LGHNA and CDR2 YSLEER come from the germline V gene. The CDR3 is 16 residues long. The junction had 12 bases not matched to a gene; V was cut back by 0 bases and J by 8 bases. The CDR3 reads CASSQDLGQGEGGYTF. The CDR3 DNA follows: TGCGCCAGCAGCCAAGATCTTGGTCAGGGGGAAGGGGGCTACACCTTC.